This entry lists 3 T cell receptor beta chains sequenced from one sample in a study of brain T cells in children with intractable seizures. Time point reported: blood from clinic visit 5 months post-surgery; TSC patient then seizure free. TCRdb's table, derived via immunoSEQ multiplex PCR, lists solely in-frame clones and lacks some. The sample contains hundreds of thousands of clones, about 93% of which appear only once. The specimen was peripheral blood, collected about 5 months after surgery. Every receptor here comes from a boy less than two years old with tuberous sclerosis and intractable seizures.

This clone was seen only once. The chain joins TRBV9 to TRBJ2-3; 11 bases map to TRBD2. V shed 0 bases, J shed 6 bases, and the junction held 9 bases outside the gene matches. This CDR3 is 17 amino acids long. CDR1 is SGDLS and CDR2 is YYNGEE in the germline V gene. For the CDR3, the DNA is TGTGCCAGCAGCGTAGACCTACTAGCGGGAGTAGGGGATACGCAGTATTTT. Its protein product is CASSVDLLAGVGDTQYF.

The gene calls are TRBV5-6 and TRBJ2-1; TRBD2 matches 10 bases. The CDR3 contains 15 residues. CDR1 is SGHDT and CDR2 is YYEEEE in the germline V gene. With 0 bases clipped from V and 9 bases from J, the junction kept 6 bases outside the gene matches. DNA for the CDR3: TGTGCCAGCAGCTTGGGGAGCGGGGGGGCTTTTGAGCAGTTCTTC. This gives the protein CASSLGSGGAFEQFF.

The chain carries TRBV11-2 and TRBJ1-6, with D tentatively TRBD1 (6 bases). The CDR3 runs to 19 residues. V was trimmed by 7 bases and J by 0 bases, leaving 22 bases between them. CDR1 and CDR2 from the germline V gene are SGHAT and FQNNGV. The CDR3 is CASTSGARRGGSYNSPLHF. The CDR3 region has the DNA TGTGCCAGCACCTCAGGGGCGAGGAGGGGTGGCTCCTATAATTCACCCCTCCACTTT.